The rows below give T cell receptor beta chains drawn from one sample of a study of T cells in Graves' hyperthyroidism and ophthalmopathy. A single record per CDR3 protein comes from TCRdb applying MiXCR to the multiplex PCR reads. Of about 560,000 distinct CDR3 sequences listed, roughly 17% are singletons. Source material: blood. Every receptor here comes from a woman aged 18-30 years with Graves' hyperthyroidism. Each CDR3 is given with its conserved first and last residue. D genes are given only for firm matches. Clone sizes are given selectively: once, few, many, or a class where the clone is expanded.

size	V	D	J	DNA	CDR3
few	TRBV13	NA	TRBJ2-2	TGTGCCAGCAGCTTAGGCCGAGGGGTCAGGACCGGGGAGCTGTTTTTT	CASSLGRGVRTGELFF
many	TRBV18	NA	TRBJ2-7	TGTGCCAGCTCACCACGGACAGGGAGGGCCTACGAGCAGTACTTC	CASSPRTGRAYEQYF
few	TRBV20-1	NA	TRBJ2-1	TGCAGTGCTAGAGATCGGGGCAGGACGACCTACAATGAGCAGTTCTTC	CSARDRGRTTYNEQFF
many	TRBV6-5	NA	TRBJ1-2	TGTGCCAGCAGTTACTCGCGAGAGGGCTATGGCTACACCTTC	CASSYSREGYGYTF
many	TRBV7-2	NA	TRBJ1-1	TGTGCCAGCAGCCGGCGTGGGGGAGGGACTGAAGCTTTCTTT	CASSRRGGGTEAFF
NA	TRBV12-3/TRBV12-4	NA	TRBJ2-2	TGTGCCAGCAGAGACCCCAGGGAGAAGAACACCGGGGAGCTGTTTTTT	CASRDPREKNTGELFF
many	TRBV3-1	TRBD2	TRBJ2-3	TGTGCCAGCAGCCCAATGACTAGCCCAGATACGCAGTATTTT	CASSPMTSPDTQYF
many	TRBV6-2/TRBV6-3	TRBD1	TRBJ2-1	TGTGCCAGCAGCCACGGACAGGGATCCTACAATGAGCAGTTCTTC	CASSHGQGSYNEQFF
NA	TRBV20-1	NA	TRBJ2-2	TGCAGTGCCATCAAAGGGGGACTAAAGAACACCGGGGAGCTGTTTTTT	CSAIKGGLKNTGELFF
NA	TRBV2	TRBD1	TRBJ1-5	TGTGCCAGCAGTGGATACAGGGGCGGGAGCAATCAGCCCCAGCATTTT	CASSGYRGGSNQPQHF
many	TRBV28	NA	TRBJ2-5	TGTGCCAGCAGTTTACTCGGTAGTGCCAACCAAGAGACCCAGTACTTC	CASSLLGSANQETQYF
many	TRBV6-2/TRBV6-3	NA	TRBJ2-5	TGTGCCAGCGGGGCGGAGGGCCGGGAGACCCAGTACTTC	CASGAEGRETQYF
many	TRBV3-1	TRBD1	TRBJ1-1	TGTGCCAGCAGGTCGGGACAGGGGATTGGAGCTTTCTTT	CASRSGQGIGAFF
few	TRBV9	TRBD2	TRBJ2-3	TGTGCCAGCAGCGACAGCGGGAGTCAAGCAGATACGCAGTATTTT	CASSDSGSQADTQYF
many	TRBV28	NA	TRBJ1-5	TGTGCCACCACCCCCTGGGGTAACAATCAGCCCCAGCATTTT	CATTPWGNNQPQHF
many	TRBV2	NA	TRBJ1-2	TGTGCCAGCAGTGAAAACCTGGGAAACTATGGCTACACCTTC	CASSENLGNYGYTF
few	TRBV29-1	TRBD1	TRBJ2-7	TGCAGCGGATGGGACAGGGTGAGGCACGAGCAGTACTTC	CSGWDRVRHEQYF
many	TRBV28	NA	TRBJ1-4	TGTGCCAGCAGCGATACAACCCAAGGGTGGGGCCCAACCGAAAAACTGTTTTTT	CASSDTTQGWGPTEKLFF
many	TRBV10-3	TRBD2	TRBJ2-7	TGTGCCATCGCTGGGACTAGCGGGAGGCTCTCCTACGAGCAGTACTTC	CAIAGTSGRLSYEQYF
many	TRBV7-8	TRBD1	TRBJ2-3	TGTGCCAGCAGACACCCCATGGGACCGGGACAGGCCGCAGATACGCAGTATTTT	CASRHPMGPGQAADTQYF
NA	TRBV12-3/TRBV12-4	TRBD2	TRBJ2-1	TGTGCCAGCAGTTATCTAGCGGGAGTGGCTGAGCAGTTCTTC	CASSYLAGVAEQFF
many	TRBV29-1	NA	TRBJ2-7	TGCAGCGTTCAGTCAGGGGCCTACGAGCAGTACTTC	CSVQSGAYEQYF
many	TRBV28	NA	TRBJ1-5	TGTGCCAGCAGTTTGTACAGAAATAGCAATCAGCCCCAGCATTTT	CASSLYRNSNQPQHF
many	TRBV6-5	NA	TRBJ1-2	TGTGCCAGCAGTTACATAGTTCATGGCTACACCTTC	CASSYIVHGYTF
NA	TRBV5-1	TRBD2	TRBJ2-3	TGCGCCAGCAGCTTGGTAGGTGGCGGGAGTTCTACAGATACGCAGTATTTT	CASSLVGGGSSTDTQYF
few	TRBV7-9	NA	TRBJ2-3	TGTGCCAGCAGACACGCCGTGGACGGCACAGATACGCAGTATTTT	CASRHAVDGTDTQYF
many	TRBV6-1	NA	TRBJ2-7	TGTGCCAGCAGTCCACGGACCCTCAGTTGGGAGCAGTACTTC	CASSPRTLSWEQYF
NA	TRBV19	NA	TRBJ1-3	TGTGCCAGTAGTATAGAGGCCTCTGGAAACACCATATATTTT	CASSIEASGNTIYF
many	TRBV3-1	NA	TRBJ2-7	TGTGCCAGCAGCCAAGAAGGCGTCCGCTCCTACGAGCAGTACTTC	CASSQEGVRSYEQYF
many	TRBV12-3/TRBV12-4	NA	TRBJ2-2	TGTGCCAGCAGTCCCCAGGGGCCGGGGGAGCTGTTTTTT	CASSPQGPGELFF
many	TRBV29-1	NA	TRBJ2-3	TGCAGCGTTGAAGAGGCAGATACGCAGTATTTT	CSVEEADTQYF
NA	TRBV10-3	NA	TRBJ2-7	TGTGCCACGAAGGGGCAGTACGAGCAGTACTTC	CATKGQYEQYF
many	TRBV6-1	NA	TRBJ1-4	TGTGCCAGCAGGAGAGCCGGGGTTGCAACTAATGAAAAACTGTTTTTT	CASRRAGVATNEKLFF
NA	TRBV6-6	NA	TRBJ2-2	TGTGCCAGCAGTTACTCGGAACAGGGTGGATCCGGGGAGCTGTTTTTT	CASSYSEQGGSGELFF
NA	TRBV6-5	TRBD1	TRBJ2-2	TGTGCCAGCAACCCCCGGGGGACAGGGGCGCCCCGAAGCACCGGGGAGCTGTTTTTT	CASNPRGTGAPRSTGELFF
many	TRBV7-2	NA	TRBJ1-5	TGTGCCAGCAGCGCGGGGCCAAGACAAAATCAGCCCCAGCATTTT	CASSAGPRQNQPQHF
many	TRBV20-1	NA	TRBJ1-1	TGCAGTGCTAGAGAAGCAGCCATGAACACTGAAGCTTTCTTT	CSAREAAMNTEAFF
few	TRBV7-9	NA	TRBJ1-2	TGTGCCAGCAGCTTGCAGACTAACTATGGCTACACCTTC	CASSLQTNYGYTF
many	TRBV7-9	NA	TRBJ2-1	TGTGCCAGCAGCTCCAAAACGTTAAGCTCCTACAATGAGCAGTTCTTC	CASSSKTLSSYNEQFF
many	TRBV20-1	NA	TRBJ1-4	TGCAGTGCTAGAGACATGGGGGCTGAAAAACTGTTTTTT	CSARDMGAEKLFF
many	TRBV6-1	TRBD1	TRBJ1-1	TGTGCCAGCAGACGGAGCACAGGGGGGTCGGCCATGAACACTGAAGCTTTCTTT	CASRRSTGGSAMNTEAFF
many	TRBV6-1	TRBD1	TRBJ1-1	TGTGCCAGCAGTACAGGGGTAGCCACTGAAGCTTTCTTT	CASSTGVATEAFF
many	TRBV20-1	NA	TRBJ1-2	TGCAGTGCTACCGACAGACAGTTCTATGGCTACACCTTC	CSATDRQFYGYTF
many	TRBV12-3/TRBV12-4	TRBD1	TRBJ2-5	TGTGCCAGCAGTCGGGACAGGGTGGAGACCCAGTACTTC	CASSRDRVETQYF
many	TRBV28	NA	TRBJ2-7	TGTGCCAGCGGGGACTGGGACTACGAGCAGTACTTC	CASGDWDYEQYF
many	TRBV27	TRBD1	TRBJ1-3	TGTGCCAGCAGTTTATCGCCTCCGGGACAGGGGGCAAGAAACACCATATATTTT	CASSLSPPGQGARNTIYF
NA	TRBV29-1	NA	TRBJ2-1	TGCAGCGTTGACCGGCAGAACTCCTACAATGAGCAGTTCTTC	CSVDRQNSYNEQFF
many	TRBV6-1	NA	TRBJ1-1	TGTGCCAGCAGTCCCACCCTGCGCACTGAAGCTTTCTTT	CASSPTLRTEAFF
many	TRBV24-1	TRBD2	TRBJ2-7	TGTGCCACCAGTGATTTCAGCGGGGGGACCTACGAGCAGTACTTC	CATSDFSGGTYEQYF
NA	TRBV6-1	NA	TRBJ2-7	TGTGCCAGCAGTCCGTCTCGACAGGTCGGAGTCTACGAGCAGTACTTC	CASSPSRQVGVYEQYF
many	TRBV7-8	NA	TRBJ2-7	TGTGCCAGCAGCTTAGGTACTAGCAGTCCTTACGAGCAGTACTTC	CASSLGTSSPYEQYF
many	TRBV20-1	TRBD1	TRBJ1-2	TGCAGTGCTAGAGACTATACAGGGGAGAGCTATGGCTACACCTTC	CSARDYTGESYGYTF
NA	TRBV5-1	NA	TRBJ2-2	TGCGCCAGCAGCCCTTCTGTCAGGGCGGCGAACACCGGGGAGCTGTTTTTT	CASSPSVRAANTGELFF